These 16 T cell receptor beta chains originate from one sample sequenced in a study of post-analysis software for immune sequencing data. The library was made from cDNA and included unique molecular identifiers. TCRdb re-analysed the PCR reads in MiXCR, keeping a single row per CDR3 protein. The table records roughly 800,000 distinct CDR3 sequences, 30% of them present only once. No antigen has been assigned to these receptors. General study findings and limits: Comparison of patients with controls showed 5 or 6 TRBV segments more frequent in patients, TRBV5-6, TRBV5-1 and TRBV20-1 among them.

Sample: blood. The receptors were sampled from a girl aged 10 to 17 with multiple sclerosis.

This chain links TRBV12-3 or TRBV12-4 with TRBJ1-1; D not certain. The ends were cut back, 8 bases at V and 0 bases at J, with 13 bases in the middle. There are 14 residues in the CDR3. The CDR3 sequence: CASAPGRMNTEAFF. The DNA of the CDR3 is TGTGCCAGCGCCCCGGGCAGAATGAACACTGAAGCTTTCTTT.

The chain joins TRBV12-5 to TRBJ2-1; TRBD2 is a possible D gene (5 bases). This CDR3 is built from 15 residues. Germline loops: CDR1 LGHNT, CDR2 FRNRAP. Trimming removed 1 base from V and 4 bases from J, with 11 bases in between. Written as DNA, the CDR3 is TGTGCTAGTGGTTTGGGGACTCAGCCGTACAATGAGCAGTTCTTC. It codes for CASGLGTQPYNEQFF.

The chain joins TRBV5-5 to TRBJ1-5; perhaps TRBD1 as D (5 bases). Germline V CDR1 and CDR2: SGHKS, YYEKEE (reference sequence). CDR3 length equals 15 residues. V shed 6 bases and J shed 4 bases, with 17 bases lying between them. The CDR3 region is CASTTGPGRNQPQHF. The CDR3 DNA is TGTGCCAGCACTACGGGGCCGGGACGAAATCAGCCCCAGCATTTT.

The chain couples TRBV7-9 to TRBJ2-7; 8 bases are a match to TRBD2. Germline trimming cut 3 bases from V and 5 bases from J; bases unmatched to any gene: 15. The CDR3 loop spans 17 amino acids. Germline CDR1 is SEHNR and CDR2 is FQNEAQ (reference sequence). CDR3 nucleotide sequence: TGTGCCAGCAGCTTCCGGGGGGGGCCAGGGGAATTCAACGAGCAGTACTTC. Encoded protein: CASSFRGGPGEFNEQYF. The full variable domain, with the rest looked up from reference TRBV7-9 and TRBJ2-7, is DTGVSQNPRHKITKRGQNVTFRCDPISEHNRLYWYRQTLGQGPEFLTYFQNEAQLEKSRLLSDRFSAERPKGSFSTLEIQRTEQGDSAMYLCASSFRGGPGEFNEQYFGPGTRLTVT.

The V call is TRBV6-6, the J call TRBJ2-7, with D perhaps assigned TRBD1 or TRBD2 (6 bases each). Germline V gives CDR1 MNHNY, CDR2 SVGAGI (reference sequence). This CDR3 contains 17 residues. Deletions cut 7 bases from V and 0 bases from J, with 22 bases between. CDR3 in amino acids: CASTVSFGGPSSYEQYF. DNA for the CDR3: TGTGCCAGCACGGTTTCGTTCGGGGGCCCATCCTCCTACGAGCAGTACTTC.

The chain joins TRBV19 to TRBJ2-1; maybe TRBD2 (7 bases). The CDR3 is made up of 15 amino acids. Germline-derived CDR1 and CDR2 are LNHDA and SQIVND (reference sequence). With 3 bases removed from V and 9 bases from J, the gap between germline ends came to 18 bases. The CDR3 spells CASSMGAGEMGEQFF. The CDR3 DNA sequence: TGTGCCAGTAGTATGGGGGCGGGAGAAATGGGTGAGCAGTTCTTC.

The chain combines TRBV29-1 with TRBJ2-5; D remains ambiguous. The CDR3 length is 12 residues. Germline CDR1 SQVTM, CDR2 ANQGSEA. The V end lost 6 bases, the J end lost 3 bases, and 11 bases lay between the germline ends. The CDR3 sequence: CSVARVKETQYF. CDR3 sequence (DNA): TGCAGCGTCGCGAGAGTCAAAGAGACCCAGTACTTC.

This clonotype has a count of ten or more. The chain has TRBV6-2 or TRBV6-3 and TRBJ2-6; D is undetermined. CDR3 size: 18 residues. V lost 8 bases and J lost 0, with 20 bases in between. CDR1 and CDR2 (germline): MNHEY, SVGEGT. Here the CDR3 reads CASRTGPQVFSGANVLTF. The CDR3 coding sequence is TGTGCCAGCCGCACCGGACCCCAGGTTTTCTCTGGGGCCAACGTCCTGACTTTC.

The table lists this clonotype with a few counts. The chain couples TRBV20-1 to TRBJ2-5, with a tentative D call TRBD2 (6 bases). Trimming removed 6 bases from V and 1 base from J, with 18 bases in between. CDR3 length: 15 amino acids. Germline loops: CDR1 DFQATT, CDR2 SNEGSKA (reference sequence). CDR3 in amino acids: CSAPAGRRPQETQYF. CDR3 sequence (DNA): TGCAGTGCCCCGGCGGGGCGGAGACCCCAAGAGACCCAGTACTTC.

As concerns this clonotype: Since a much larger clone is just one base distant, this may be a read error. The missing conserved phenylalanine or tryptophan at the end of this CDR3 makes a read error likely. V is TRBV7-2 and J is TRBJ2-5, with TRBD2 matching over 11 bases. Near its end, the DNA agrees better with TRBJ2-7, so the J call may be wrong. Germline V gene sequence: CDR1 SGHTA, CDR2 FQGNSA. This CDR3 region has 15 residues. The CDR3 DNA follows: TGTGCCAGCAGCTTAGAAGGGACTAGCGGCTACGAGCAGTACCTC. Amino acids: CASSLEGTSGYEQYL.

This clonotype was recorded at least ten times. The rearrangement joins TRBV11-2 to TRBJ2-6; D not resolved. The CDR3 extends over 16 amino acids. The germline CDR1 and CDR2 sequences are SGHAT and FQNNGV. With 0 bases removed from V and 0 bases from J, the gap between germline ends came to 6 bases. The CDR3 DNA is TGTGCCAGCAGCTTAGAGGGGATCTCTGGGGCCAACGTCCTGACTTTC. Its translation is CASSLEGISGANVLTF.

A word on this clonotype: Germline is not matched at one junction end, which may reflect a read error. The V call is TRBV29-1, the J call TRBJ2-1; TRBD2 aligns across 7 bases. Germline CDR1 and CDR2: SQVTM and ANQGSEA. The CDR3 consists of 15 residues. Here the CDR3 reads CGVRGAGPLWDEQFF. DNA for the CDR3: TGCGGCGTCCGGGGAGCGGGGCCCCTTTGGGATGAGCAGTTCTTC.

This clonotype was detected a few times. CDR3 amino acids: CSVEVGGFDEQFF. The CDR3 coding sequence is TGCAGCGTCGAGGTGGGGGGTTTCGATGAGCAGTTCTTC. The V call is TRBV29-1, the J call TRBJ2-1; D may be TRBD2 (6 bases). CDR1 is SQVTM, CDR2 ANQGSEA, per germline. The CDR3 loop spans 13 amino acids. Deletions cut 6 bases from V and 8 bases from J, with 17 bases between.

This chain uses TRBV5-1 with TRBJ2-7; 9 positions match TRBD2. Germline CDR1 SGHRS, CDR2 YFSETQ. The CDR3 has 15 amino acids. Trimming at V came to 0 bases and at J to 2 bases, leaving 3 bases not matched to a gene. CDR3 residues: CASSLGVAGAYEQYF. CDR3 nucleotide sequence: TGCGCCAGCAGCTTGGGTGTAGCGGGAGCCTACGAGCAGTACTTC.

The chain joins TRBV13 to TRBJ2-4; D gene ambiguous. From germline, CDR1 is PRHDT and CDR2 FYEKMQ (reference sequence). V lost 8 bases to trimming and J lost 1 base, with 6 bases between them. This CDR3 contains 12 residues. This CDR3 reads CASAQAKNIQYF. Here the CDR3 DNA reads TGTGCCAGCGCGCAGGCCAAAAACATTCAGTACTTC.

V gene TRBV28 combines with J gene TRBJ2-1; weak D call: TRBD1 (6 bases). Germline assignment: CDR1 MDHEN and CDR2 SYDVKM. The V gene lost 2 bases and the J gene lost 1 base, with 9 bases spanning the gap. CDR3 size: 15 residues. The CDR3 DNA reads as TGTGCCAGCAGTTTAAGGGACACTTCCTACAATGAGCAGTTCTTC. Amino acids: CASSLRDTSYNEQFF.